This TCR beta chain came from a study of T cell responses to AZD1222 COVID-19 vaccine. Study-wide findings and caveats: Distributed over spike, vaccine-associated CD4 TCRs predominated at 160-218 and 743-854. The donor group comprised mostly white British people and more females; the analysis possibly underestimated clonal diversity.

The study pooled second doses at about 4 or about 12 weeks. The table came from immunoSEQ multiplex PCR; TCRdb's copy has only in-frame clones and leaves some out. This table holds 90,000 to 120,000 clones, 70% to 90% found once. On this clone itself: Its antigen is still unknown. Its ends do not fully match the called genes, so a read error is possible.

The germline gives CDR1 SGHRS, CDR2 YFSETQ. The CDR3 loop spans 12 amino acids. This sequence was found in an adult who received the AZD1222 COVID-19 vaccine. Here the sequenced sample was peripheral blood, taken 28 days after the second AZD1222 dose. The chain carries TRBV5-1 and TRBJ1-1; D is unclear. The CDR3 nucleotides are TGCGCCAGCAGCTATATGAATACTGAAGCTTTCTTT. This translates into CASSYMNTEAFF.